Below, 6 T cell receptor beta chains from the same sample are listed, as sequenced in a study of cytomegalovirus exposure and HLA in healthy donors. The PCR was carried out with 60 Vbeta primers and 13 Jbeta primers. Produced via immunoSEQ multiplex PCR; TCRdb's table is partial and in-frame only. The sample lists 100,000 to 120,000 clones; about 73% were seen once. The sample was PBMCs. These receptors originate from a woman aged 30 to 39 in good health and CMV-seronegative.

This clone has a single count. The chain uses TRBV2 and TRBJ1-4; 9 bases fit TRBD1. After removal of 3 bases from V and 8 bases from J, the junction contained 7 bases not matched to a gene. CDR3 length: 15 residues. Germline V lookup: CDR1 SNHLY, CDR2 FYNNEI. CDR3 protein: CASSDRGQGSEKLFF. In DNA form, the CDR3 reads TGTGCCAGCAGTGATAGGGGACAGGGTAGCGAAAAACTGTTTTTT.

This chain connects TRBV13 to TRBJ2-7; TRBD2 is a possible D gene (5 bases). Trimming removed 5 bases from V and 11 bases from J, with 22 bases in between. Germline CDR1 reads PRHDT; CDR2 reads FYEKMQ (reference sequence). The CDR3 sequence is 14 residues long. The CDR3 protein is CASSTRGSYGVEYF. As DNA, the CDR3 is TGTGCCAGCAGCACCCGGGGTAGCTACGGGGTCGAGTACTTC.

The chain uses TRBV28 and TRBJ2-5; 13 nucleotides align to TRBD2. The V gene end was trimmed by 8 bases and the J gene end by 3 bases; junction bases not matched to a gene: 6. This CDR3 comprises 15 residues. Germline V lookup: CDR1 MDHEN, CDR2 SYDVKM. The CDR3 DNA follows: TGTGCCAGCTTACAACTAGCGGGGGGGAAAGAGACCCAGTACTTC. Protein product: CASLQLAGGKETQYF.

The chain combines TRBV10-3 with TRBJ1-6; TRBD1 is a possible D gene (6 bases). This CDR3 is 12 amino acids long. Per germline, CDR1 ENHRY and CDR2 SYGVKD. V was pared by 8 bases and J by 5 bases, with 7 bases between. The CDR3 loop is CAISGDNSPLHF. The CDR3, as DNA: TGTGCCATCTCAGGGGATAATTCACCCCTCCACTTT.

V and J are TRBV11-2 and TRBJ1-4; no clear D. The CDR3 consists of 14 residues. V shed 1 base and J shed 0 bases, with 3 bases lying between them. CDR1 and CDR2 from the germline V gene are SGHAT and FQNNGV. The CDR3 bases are TGTGCCAGCAGCTTAGCCACAACTAATGAAAAACTGTTTTTT. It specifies CASSLATTNEKLFF.

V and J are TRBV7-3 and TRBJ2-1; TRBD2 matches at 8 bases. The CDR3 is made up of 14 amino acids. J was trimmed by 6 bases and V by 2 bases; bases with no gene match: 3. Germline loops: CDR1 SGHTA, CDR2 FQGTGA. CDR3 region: CASSLAGGLNEQFF. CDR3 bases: TGTGCCAGCAGCTTAGCGGGGGGCCTCAATGAGCAGTTCTTC.